These 14 T cell receptor beta chains came from one sample sequenced in a study of T cell responses to AZD1222 COVID-19 vaccine. TCRdb's table, derived via immunoSEQ multiplex PCR, lists solely in-frame clones and lacks some. In the table there are approximately 100,000 clones, 90% of which are singletons. Source: peripheral blood, taken 28 days after the second AZD1222 dose. The receptor source for this set is an adult who received the AZD1222 COVID-19 vaccine.

The chain is built from TRBV5-1 and TRBJ2-1; D is possibly TRBD1 or TRBD2 (5 bases each). CDR3 length equals 14 residues. V lost 4 bases, J lost 1 base, and 9 bases lay in between. Germline V gene sequence: CDR1 SGHRS, CDR2 YFSETQ. CDR3 DNA: TGCGCCAGCAGCACGGGGCAGTCCTACAATGAGCAGTTCTTC. Amino acid sequence: CASSTGQSYNEQFF.

The CDR3 reads CATSPGGDTQYF. CDR3 sequence (DNA): TGTGCCACCAGCCCCGGGGGGGATACGCAGTATTTT. V and J are TRBV24-1 and TRBJ2-3; TRBD2 agrees at 7 bases. The germline CDR1 and CDR2 sequences are KGHDR and SFDVKD. The CDR3 loop spans 12 amino acids. V dropped 7 bases and J dropped 6; count of bases not matched to a gene: 3.

This chain uses TRBV18 with TRBJ1-5; unclear D gene. The V end was cut by 1 base, the J end by 7 bases, with 11 bases between. This CDR3 is built from 14 residues. In germline, CDR1 is KGHSH, CDR2 LQKENI. The CDR3 sequence: CASSPQKGPQPQHF. The CDR3 region has the DNA TGTGCCAGCTCACCACAGAAAGGACCCCAGCCCCAGCATTTT.

This chain connects TRBV7-9 to TRBJ1-2; TRBD1 is a possible D gene (5 bases). The CDR3 has 14 amino acids. Germline V gives CDR1 SEHNR, CDR2 FQNEAQ (reference sequence). The germline V and J ends were trimmed by 2 bases and 1 base, with 8 bases remaining between them. In DNA, the CDR3 is TGTGCCAGCAGCTTACCCGGGGGTAACTATGGCTACACCTTC. This encodes CASSLPGGNYGYTF.

This clone was observed a few times. The V gene is TRBV3-1 (or the pseudogene TRBV3-2), the J gene TRBJ1-3; D remains unclear. This CDR3 region has 16 residues. The germline V gene has CDR1 LGHDT and CDR2 YNNKEL (reference sequence). Trimming removed 4 bases from V and 0 bases from J, with 13 bases in between. The CDR3 DNA reads TGTGCCAGCAGCCCCTTGACGCGGAGCTCTGGAAACACCATATATTTT. It is translated as CASSPLTRSSGNTIYF.

The chain has TRBV18 and TRBJ1-6, with D perhaps TRBD1 (5 bases). The CDR3 has 17 amino acids. The germline V gene encodes CDR1 KGHSH and CDR2 LQKENI. The V and J ends lost 6 bases and 1 base respectively, with 16 bases between them. The CDR3, as DNA: TGTGCCAGCTCCGAGGAGCAGGGAGGGTCCTATAATTCACCCCTCCACTTT. It encodes CASSEEQGGSYNSPLHF.

This chain joins TRBV7-3 and TRBJ2-7, with D maybe TRBD1 (6 bases). Trimming removed 2 bases from V and 3 bases from J, with 8 bases in between. There are 13 residues in the CDR3. Looked up from germline, CDR1 is SGHTA and CDR2 is FQGTGA. CDR3 sequence: CASSLQGNYEQYF. CDR3 coding DNA: TGTGCCAGCAGCTTACAGGGGAACTACGAGCAGTACTTC.

The chain uses TRBV19 and TRBJ2-7; possible D gene TRBD2, 5 bases. Germline V gene lookup returns CDR1 LNHDA and CDR2 SQIVND (reference sequence). The CDR3 covers 14 residues. Deletions cut 6 bases from V and 4 bases from J, with 16 bases between. CDR3 in DNA: TGTGCCAGTAGACTTCGTGGTAGCGAATACGAGCAGTACTTC. Translating it yields CASRLRGSEYEQYF.

The chain is built from TRBV5-1 and TRBJ1-2; D is uncertain. The CDR3 runs 15 residues. V lost 0 bases and J lost 3, with 12 bases in between. Germline V CDR1 and CDR2: SGHRS, YFSETQ. The CDR3 bases are TGCGCCAGCAGCTTGGTGACTGGAAAAGACTATGGCTACACCTTC. Amino acids: CASSLVTGKDYGYTF.

The CDR3 DNA reads as TGCGCCAGCAGTCAATCGAAGAGCGAGCAGTACTTC. Translation: CASSQSKSEQYF. The gene calls are TRBV23-1 and TRBJ2-7; D gene unclear. TRBV23-1 falls under the ORF class, with uncertain function. V was pared by 0 bases and J by 6 bases, with 6 bases between. This CDR3 region has 12 residues.

This clone was recorded once. The rearrangement joins TRBV3-1 (or the pseudogene TRBV3-2) to TRBJ1-5; possible D gene TRBD1, 5 bases. V was trimmed by 4 bases and J by 5 bases, leaving 18 bases between them. From germline, CDR1 is LGHDT and CDR2 YNNKEL (reference sequence). The CDR3 is made up of 16 amino acids. Written as DNA, the CDR3 is TGTGCCAGCAGCCCAGGACACCAAACGGGCTATCAGCCCCAGCATTTT. It specifies CASSPGHQTGYQPQHF.

V gene TRBV7-9 combines with J gene TRBJ1-1; 9 bases are shared with TRBD1. V shed 5 bases and J 8 bases; nucleotides not matched to a gene: 3. The CDR3 has 12 amino acids. The germline CDR1 and CDR2 sequences are SEHNR and FQNEAQ (reference sequence). CDR3 nucleotide sequence: TGTGCCAGCAGCCGCGGACAGGGGGAAGCTTTCTTT. Its translation is CASSRGQGEAFF.

J is TRBJ1-2 and V is TRBV4-3, with D uncertain. Per germline, CDR1 LGHNA and CDR2 YSLEER. Trimming removed 0 bases from V and 4 bases from J, with 12 bases in between. CDR3 size: 15 residues. This CDR3 reads CASSQDIVEAYGYTF. The CDR3 coding sequence is TGCGCCAGCAGCCAAGATATTGTGGAGGCCTATGGCTACACCTTC.

Comments on this clone: A junction end diverges from the germline sequence, so it may reflect a read error. The chain uses TRBV25-1 and TRBJ2-7; 9 nucleotides agree with TRBD1. CDR1 and CDR2 from the germline V gene are MGHDK and SYGVNS. This CDR3 has 14 amino acids. In DNA form, the CDR3 reads TGTGCCAGCAGTCCCTATAAGATGGGACAGGGATCGAGCTTC. The encoded protein is CASSPYKMGQGSSF.